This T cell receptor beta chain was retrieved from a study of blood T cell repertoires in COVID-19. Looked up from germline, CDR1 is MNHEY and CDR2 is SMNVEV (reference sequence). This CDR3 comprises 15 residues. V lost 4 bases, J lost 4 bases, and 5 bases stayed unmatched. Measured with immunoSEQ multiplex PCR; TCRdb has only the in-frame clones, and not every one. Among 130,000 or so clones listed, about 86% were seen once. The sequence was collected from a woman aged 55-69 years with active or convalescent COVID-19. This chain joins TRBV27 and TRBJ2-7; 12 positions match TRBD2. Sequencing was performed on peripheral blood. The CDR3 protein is CASSSLAGGGYEQYF. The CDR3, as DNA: TGTGCCAGCAGTTCACTAGCGGGAGGTGGTTACGAGCAGTACTTC.